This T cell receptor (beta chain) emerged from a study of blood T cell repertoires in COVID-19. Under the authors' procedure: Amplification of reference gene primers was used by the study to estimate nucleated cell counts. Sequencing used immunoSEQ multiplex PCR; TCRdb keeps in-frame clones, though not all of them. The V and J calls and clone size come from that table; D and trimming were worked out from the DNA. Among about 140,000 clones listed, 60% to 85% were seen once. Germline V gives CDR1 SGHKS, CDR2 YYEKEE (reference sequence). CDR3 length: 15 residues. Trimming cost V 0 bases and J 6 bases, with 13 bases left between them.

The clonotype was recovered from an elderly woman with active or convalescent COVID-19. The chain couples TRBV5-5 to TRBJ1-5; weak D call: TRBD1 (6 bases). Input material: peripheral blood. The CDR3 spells CASSLGTGIAQPQHF. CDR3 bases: TGTGCCAGCAGCTTGGGTACAGGGATTGCTCAGCCCCAGCATTTT.